This T cell receptor (beta chain) was observed in a study of beta chain features in type 1 diabetes. General study results and limits: Significant though moderate, a shortening of TCRB CDR3s appeared in all four CD4+ subsets of Type 1 diabetes patients.

Trimming took 1 base from V and 5 from J, leaving 17 bases between them. This CDR3 contains 16 residues. Germline V gene lookup returns CDR1 SGHAT and CDR2 FQNNGV. A few counts support this clone. As yet, its antigen is unknown. Every isolated RNA sample was fully reverse transcribed, so sequencing captured expressed TCRB transcripts. TCRdb's table, derived via immunoSEQ multiplex PCR, lists solely in-frame clones and lacks some. This table has some 640,000 clones, about 14% appearing once. The receptor comes from a man aged 18 to 29 with type 1 diabetes. The source material was naive CD4+ T cells from blood. The chain has TRBV11-2 and TRBJ1-1; D is unclear. The CDR3 bases are TGTGCCAGCAGCTTAGCCCTTATTCCTCGGGATACTGAAGCTTTCTTT. This codes for CASSLALIPRDTEAFF.